These T cell receptor beta chains were read from a single sample in a study of blood T cell repertoires in COVID-19. Sequencing was performed with immunoSEQ multiplex PCR; in TCRdb, only in-frame clones are kept and a portion is missing. The sample includes approximately 260,000 clones, approximately 91% seen only once; the top ten take 2% to 2.5%. Material for sequencing was peripheral blood. The receptors were gathered from a woman in her thirties or forties who had recovered from COVID-19. The CDR3 runs from the conserved cysteine through the conserved F or W. Fields, in order: J gene, V gene, D gene, clone size, CDR3 DNA, CDR3 protein. A D gene is named only where the DNA matches it firmly. Expanded clones are given a class, and other clones once, few, many or no size at all.

TRBJ2-7,TRBV4-2,NA,few,TGTGCCAGCAGCCAAGGGTCCACAGGAAACTACGAGCAGTACTTC,CASSQGSTGNYEQYF
TRBJ2-7,TRBV27,NA,NA,TGTGCCAGCTCATATAGCAGGGCCTACGAGCAGTACTTC,CASSYSRAYEQYF
TRBJ1-2,TRBV7-9,TRBD1,NA,TGTGCCAGCATCCCTCCGCCGGGACAGGGTGGCTACACCTTC,CASIPPPGQGGYTF
TRBJ2-3,TRBV7-2,TRBD2,NA,TGTGCCAGCAGCCAAGGGACTAGCGGGAGAGATACGCAGTATTTT,CASSQGTSGRDTQYF
TRBJ2-1,TRBV9,NA,NA,TGTGCCAGCAGCGTAGAGTCCGCGGGCTCCTACAATGAGCAGTTCTTC,CASSVESAGSYNEQFF
TRBJ1-2,TRBV28,NA,NA,TGTGCCAGCAGTCCCCACAGGATCCACTATGGCTACACCTTC,CASSPHRIHYGYTF
TRBJ2-7,TRBV27,NA,NA,TGTGCCAGCAGTTTTAGGGGTGGGGTCTCCTACGAGCAGTACTTC,CASSFRGGVSYEQYF
TRBJ2-4,TRBV19,NA,NA,TGTGCCAGTAGTAGGGAACGGGGGGCGAAAAACATTCAGTACTTC,CASSRERGAKNIQYF
TRBJ2-7,TRBV28,TRBD1,NA,TGTGCCAGCAGTTACCTGGGGACAGGGGGCGACTACGAGCAGTACTTC,CASSYLGTGGDYEQYF
TRBJ2-7,TRBV28,TRBD1,NA,TGTGCCAGCAGACCGGACAGGGTTACGTCCTACGAGCAGTACTTC,CASRPDRVTSYEQYF
TRBJ2-5,TRBV9,NA,once,TGTGCCAGCAGCGTAGCCAAAAGGCAGGGAGAGACCCAGTACTTC,CASSVAKRQGETQYF
TRBJ1-2,TRBV19,NA,once,TGTGCCAGTAGTATAGCGAGAGGGACACAGGCCAGCGGCTACACCTTC,CASSIARGTQASGYTF
TRBJ1-2,TRBV5-6,TRBD1,NA,TGTGCCAGCAGCTTGCCAGGGGGCCTCTATGGCTACACCTTC,CASSLPGGLYGYTF
TRBJ1-5,TRBV12-5,NA,NA,TGTGCTAGTGGTTTGGTCGAGCCCCAGCATTTT,CASGLVEPQHF
TRBJ2-5,TRBV18,NA,few,TGTGCCAGCTCACCCGGGACTTCTGAGACCCAGTACTTC,CASSPGTSETQYF
TRBJ2-5,TRBV6-1,NA,NA,TGTGCCAGCAGTGAAGCGCCCAGGGGATTGGAGACCCAGTACTTC,CASSEAPRGLETQYF
TRBJ1-1,TRBV3-1/TRBV3-2,NA,NA,TGTGCCAGCAGCCATAACAGGGTGAACACTGAAGCTTTCTTT,CASSHNRVNTEAFF
TRBJ2-3,TRBV4-2,TRBD1,NA,TGTGCCAGCAGCCCCCGGGACAGCTCTAGCACAGATACGCAGTATTTT,CASSPRDSSSTDTQYF
TRBJ2-1,TRBV4-3,NA,NA,TGCGCCAGCAGCCAAGATCCGGGGGAGCCCTTGTTCTTC,CASSQDPGEPLFF
TRBJ2-7,TRBV5-6,TRBD2,once,TGTGCCAGCAGCCCCTCAGCGGGGAGCTCCTACGAGCAGTACTTC,CASSPSAGSSYEQYF
TRBJ1-5,TRBV7-8,TRBD1,NA,TGTGCCAGCACCGAGACAGGGGGCAATCAGCCCCAGCATTTT,CASTETGGNQPQHF
TRBJ1-2,TRBV4-1,NA,once,TGCGCCAGCAGCCAAGATAACCTGGCAGGGGACGGTGGCTACACCTTC,CASSQDNLAGDGGYTF
TRBJ2-2,TRBV30,NA,NA,TGTGCCTGGAGTGCCGGGCAGGGGCTCGCGAACACCGGGGAGCTGTTTTTT,CAWSAGQGLANTGELFF
TRBJ2-6,TRBV5-6,NA,NA,TGTGCCAGCAGCTTCCCGCAGTCTGGGGCCAACGTCCTGACTTTC,CASSFPQSGANVLTF
TRBJ1-2,TRBV7-9,TRBD1,NA,TGTGCCAGCAGCCCCCCGGACAGGGTCTATGGCTACACCTTC,CASSPPDRVYGYTF
TRBJ2-1,TRBV27,TRBD2,NA,TGTGCCAGCAGGTCCGGGACTAGCGGCTACAATGAGCAGTTCTTC,CASRSGTSGYNEQFF
TRBJ2-7,TRBV30,TRBD2,NA,TGTGCCTGGAGTGTAGCGGGGTACTACGAGCAGTACTTC,CAWSVAGYYEQYF
TRBJ2-3,TRBV10-3,TRBD1,NA,TGTGCCACACGCGGGACAGGGGGCCAAGATACGCAGTATTTT,CATRGTGGQDTQYF
TRBJ2-1,TRBV14,TRBD2,NA,TGTGCCAGCAGCCAAAGGCAGGGACTAGCGGGGGCCGCCTACAATGAGCAGTTCTTC,CASSQRQGLAGAAYNEQFF
TRBJ1-2,TRBV9,NA,many,TGTGCCAGCAGCGTATCGCCCAGGGTCTATGGCTACACCTTC,CASSVSPRVYGYTF
TRBJ2-7,TRBV11-2,TRBD2,NA,TGTGCCAGCAGTTCCGGGACTAGCGGGAGCTACGAGCAGTACTTC,CASSSGTSGSYEQYF
TRBJ1-1,TRBV7-3,TRBD1,NA,TGTGCCAGCAGCCCACGGACAGGCCTGAACACTGAAGCTTTCTTT,CASSPRTGLNTEAFF
TRBJ2-7,TRBV10-3,NA,NA,TGTGCCATCAGTGAGTCGAAAGCCACCCTCTCCTACGAGCAGTACTTC,CAISESKATLSYEQYF
TRBJ1-4,TRBV2,NA,NA,TGTGCCAGCAGTGAAAGTTCCGGCAGGCTCAATGAAAAACTGTTTTTT,CASSESSGRLNEKLFF
TRBJ1-3,TRBV4-3,NA,NA,TGCGCCAGCAGCCAAGTACAATTTTCTGGAAACACCATATATTTT,CASSQVQFSGNTIYF
TRBJ1-2,TRBV2,NA,few,TGTGCCAGCGGGCAGTCTCCTAACTATGGCTACACCTTC,CASGQSPNYGYTF
TRBJ2-7,TRBV5-1,TRBD1,NA,TGCGCCAGCAGCTTGACGCCGGACAGGGACGAGCAGTACTTC,CASSLTPDRDEQYF
TRBJ1-2,TRBV3-1/TRBV3-2,TRBD1,NA,TGTGCCAGCAGCCAACTAGGGACAGGGCTTGGCTACACCTTC,CASSQLGTGLGYTF
TRBJ2-5,TRBV3-1/TRBV3-2,TRBD1,NA,TGTGCCAGCAGCAAGGACAGGGAGAGGCAAGAGACCCAGTACTTC,CASSKDRERQETQYF
TRBJ2-1,TRBV27,NA,NA,TGTGCCAGCAGTTTTTCCCACGGGTTGTCAACCAAGTTCTTC,CASSFSHGLSTKFF
TRBJ2-3,TRBV4-3,TRBD2,NA,TGCGCCAGCAGCCAAGCGGCTAGCGGGAGAACAGATACGCAGTATTTT,CASSQAASGRTDTQYF
TRBJ1-3,TRBV6-5,NA,NA,TGTGCCAGCAGTTACTCGCGGGGGACTGGAAACACCATATATTTT,CASSYSRGTGNTIYF
TRBJ2-7,TRBV3-1/TRBV3-2,TRBD2,NA,TGTGCCAGCAGCCAAGAAGGGGCTAGCGGGAGTCTCGAGCAGTACTTC,CASSQEGASGSLEQYF
TRBJ2-3,TRBV7-3,TRBD1,NA,TGTGCCAGCAGCTTAGATACAGGGGCTAGCACAGATACGCAGTATTTT,CASSLDTGASTDTQYF
TRBJ1-4,TRBV3-1/TRBV3-2,NA,NA,TGTGCCAGCACCCCGGCGTGGGCGTCTAATGAAAAACTGTTTTTT,CASTPAWASNEKLFF
TRBJ1-2,TRBV6-1,NA,once,TGTGCCAGCAGTGAAGAGGGGTTCTATGGCTACACCTTC,CASSEEGFYGYTF
TRBJ2-2,TRBV4-3,NA,NA,TGCGCCAGCAGCCTACAGGGTCCCGGGGAGCTGTTTTTT,CASSLQGPGELFF
TRBJ2-7,TRBV7-9,NA,NA,TGTGCCAGCAGCTTAGCGGGCGGGATCGGGCAGTACTTC,CASSLAGGIGQYF
TRBJ2-3,TRBV7-6,NA,NA,TGTGCCAGCAGCTTGAACACCCCCCCAGATACGCAGTATTTT,CASSLNTPPDTQYF
TRBJ1-5,TRBV10-3,NA,NA,TGTGCCATCAGTGAACCGGGGGACAATCAGCCCCAGCATTTT,CAISEPGDNQPQHF
TRBJ2-7,TRBV19,TRBD2,few,TGTGCCAGTAGTATCCAGCGAGCGGGAGGCTACGAGCAGTACTTC,CASSIQRAGGYEQYF
TRBJ1-2,TRBV7-3,NA,NA,TGTGCCAGCAGCTTAACTGGTAGGGCGACAGCGAATGGCTACACCTTC,CASSLTGRATANGYTF
TRBJ2-7,TRBV11-1,TRBD1,NA,TGTGCCAGCAGCTTTCGACAGGGTGGGGAGCAGTACTTC,CASSFRQGGEQYF
TRBJ2-7,TRBV14,NA,NA,TGTGCCAGCAGCTCCCGACAGCTAGCCTACGAGCAGTACTTC,CASSSRQLAYEQYF
TRBJ2-7,TRBV7-8,TRBD2,NA,TGTGCCAGCAGCCCAGTAGGTAGCGGGAGACGCTCCTACGAGCAGTACTTC,CASSPVGSGRRSYEQYF
TRBJ1-6,TRBV6-5,NA,few,TGTGCCAGCAGTTACTCGACAGGTTCCACTTCACCCCTCCACTTT,CASSYSTGSTSPLHF
TRBJ2-7,TRBV27,NA,NA,TGTGCCAGACGACAGGTACTTACCCTCGAGCAGTACTTC,CARRQVLTLEQYF